This is a list of T cell receptor beta chains from one sample in a study of shared clonotypes between healthy human individuals. The assay was immunoSEQ multiplex PCR, and TCRdb's table has in-frame clones only and misses some. Of about 1.1 million clones detected, 70% to 85% appear once; the ten largest clones hold 0.89%. The sequencing sample was made of memory CD4+ T cells from PBMCs. The receptors shown here come from a man between 18 and 35 years old in good health. Some clones in this sample may be carry-over from other donors' samples. CDR3s include the opening cysteine and the closing phenylalanine or tryptophan. A D gene is named only where the DNA matches it firmly. For some rows the clone size is stated as once, few or many, or as a class when expanded; others skip it.

J gene | D gene | clone size | V gene | CDR3 DNA | CDR3 protein
TRBJ2-7 | TRBD1 | once | TRBV28 | TGTGCCAGCAGTCCCAGGACAGGGGCCTACGAGCAGTACTTC | CASSPRTGAYEQYF
TRBJ2-1 | - | few | TRBV4-2 | TGTGCCAGCAGCCAAGATCCGGTAGTAGGTTCGCACAATGAGCAGTTCTTC | CASSQDPVVGSHNEQFF
TRBJ2-3 | TRBD2 | - | TRBV7-2 | TGTGCCAGCAGCCTCGGACTAGCGGCCTCCAACACGCAGTATTTT | CASSLGLAASNTQYF
TRBJ2-3 | - | - | TRBV13 | TGTGCCAGCAGCTTAGGCTACGTTACTGAGTATACGCAGTATTTT | CASSLGYVTEYTQYF
TRBJ2-3 | TRBD1 | - | TRBV19 | TGTGCCAGTAGTATGGCCCCAGGACAGGGAAGGGGAGATACGCAGTATTTT | CASSMAPGQGRGDTQYF
TRBJ2-7 | - | - | TRBV28 | TGTGCCAGCAGCCCCCGGGTCTTGAGGGAGCAGTACTTC | CASSPRVLREQYF
TRBJ2-7 | TRBD2 | once | TRBV5-1 | TGCGCCAGCAGCCCTAGCGGGAGATACGAGCAGTACTTC | CASSPSGRYEQYF
TRBJ2-7 | TRBD2 | - | TRBV7-2 | TGTGCCAGCAGCTCGAGAATTAGCGGGAGGGATCCCTACGAGCAGTACTTC | CASSSRISGRDPYEQYF
TRBJ1-5 | TRBD1 | once | TRBV5-1 | TGCGCCAGCAGCTTGAAGACAGGGGGAGGTCAGCCCCAGCATTTT | CASSLKTGGGQPQHF
TRBJ2-3 | TRBD1 | - | TRBV7-3 | TGTGCCAGCAGCTCACAGGGGGCGCAGGCTACGCAGTATTTT | CASSSQGAQATQYF
TRBJ2-5 | - | - | TRBV20-1 | TGCAGTTCGGGGTACCAAGAGACCCAGTACTTC | CSSGYQETQYF
TRBJ1-3 | - | - | TRBV19 | TGTGCCAGTAGCTGGACTGTTGGAAACACCATATATTTT | CASSWTVGNTIYF
TRBJ2-3 | TRBD1 | - | TRBV4-2 | TGTGCCAGCAGCCAAGAACCGGGACAGGGAGATACGCAGTATTTT | CASSQEPGQGDTQYF
TRBJ1-4 | - | - | TRBV7-9 | TGTGCCAGCAGACGTCTCGACAAGGAACTGTTTTTT | CASRRLDKELFF
TRBJ1-5 | TRBD1 | once | TRBV9 | TGTGCCAGCACCCGTTTACAGGGGAGCAATCAGCCCCAGCATTTT | CASTRLQGSNQPQHF
TRBJ1-1 | - | - | TRBV29-1 | TGCAGCGTGAACGAAAAGGGGAAACGGTTCTTT | CSVNEKGKRFF
TRBJ2-3 | - | few | TRBV7-3 | TGTGCCAGCAGCTTACGGTTCGGGGACGGTGATACGCAGTATTTT | CASSLRFGDGDTQYF
TRBJ2-3 | TRBD2 | - | TRBV5-1 | TGCGCCAGCAGAGGACTAGCGGGAGCTCAAGATACGCAGTATTTT | CASRGLAGAQDTQYF
TRBJ1-1 | - | few | TRBV10-3 | TGTGCCATCAGTGATTTAGGGCCCCCTGAAGCTTTCTTT | CAISDLGPPEAFF